This is a list of T cell receptor beta chains from one sample in a study of shared clonotypes between healthy human individuals. This table comes from immunoSEQ multiplex PCR, and its TCRdb copy is limited to in-frame clones, with some not included. The sample contains around 980,000 clones, around 78% of which appear only once. Sequenced: memory CD4+ T cells from PBMCs. The receptors come from a man in his late teens or twenties in good health. Some clones in this sample may be carry-over from other donors' samples. CDR3s include the opening cysteine and the closing phenylalanine or tryptophan. The D gene is left open where the match is weak. The size of a clone is reported for some rows only, either as once, few or many, or as a class for expanded clones.

j_call,d_call,clone_size,v_call,cdr3_aa,cdr3_nt
TRBJ2-7,.,few,TRBV7-9,CASSLMGAQGEQYF,TGTGCCAGCAGCTTAATGGGAGCCCAGGGGGAGCAGTACTTC
TRBJ1-2,.,once,TRBV4-3,CASSQEGAGLDGYTF,TGCGCCAGCAGCCAAGAAGGCGCAGGGCTGGATGGCTACACCTTC
TRBJ2-3,TRBD2,.,TRBV11-2,CASSYGVAGGPRADTQYF,TGTGCCAGCAGCTATGGGGTAGCGGGAGGCCCTAGGGCAGATACGCAGTATTTT
TRBJ2-7,.,once,TRBV7-9,CASSPVGPPYEQYF,TGTGCCAGCAGCCCCGTGGGGCCCCCCTACGAGCAGTACTTC
TRBJ1-2,.,.,TRBV7-9,CASSLARQISYGYTF,TGTGCCAGCAGCTTAGCGAGGCAGATAAGCTATGGCTACACCTTC
TRBJ1-3,.,few,TRBV28,CASSSPGGSSGNTIYF,TGTGCCAGCAGTAGCCCCGGCGGGAGCTCTGGAAACACCATATATTTT
TRBJ2-6,.,.,TRBV7-6,CASSLAGAGANVLTF,TGTGCCAGCAGCTTAGCTGGGGCCGGGGCCAACGTCCTGACTTTC
TRBJ2-5,.,.,TRBV19,CASSERVQETQYF,TGTGCCAGTAGCGAGAGAGTCCAAGAGACCCAGTACTTC
TRBJ1-4,.,many,TRBV29-1,CSVGYTTKAEKLFF,TGCAGCGTCGGGTACACAACCAAAGCGGAAAAACTGTTTTTT
TRBJ1-3,.,.,TRBV6-1,CASRVSAGNTIYF,TGTGCCAGCCGAGTTTCGGCTGGAAACACCATATATTTT
TRBJ2-5,.,.,TRBV6-4,CATARLTNSSETQYF,TGTGCCACCGCCAGATTGACAAACTCCTCCGAGACCCAGTACTTC
TRBJ1-1,.,.,TRBV6-5,CASSPNPGRAFF,TGTGCCAGCAGCCCCAATCCTGGGAGAGCTTTCTTT
TRBJ2-1,.,few,TRBV10-1,CASRVDSVGEQFF,TGCGCCAGCAGGGTGGACAGCGTGGGTGAGCAGTTCTTC
TRBJ1-2,.,.,TRBV19,CASSPNRQVYGYTF,TGTGCCAGTAGTCCCAATCGACAGGTCTATGGCTACACCTTC
TRBJ2-1,TRBD2,.,TRBV19,CASSTGGLAGDNEQFF,TGTGCCAGTAGTACCGGGGGACTAGCGGGAGATAATGAGCAGTTCTTC
TRBJ1-2,TRBD1,.,TRBV5-1,CASSYGLPSLGQGAYGYTF,TGCGCCAGCAGCTACGGCCTCCCCTCTTTGGGACAGGGGGCCTATGGCTACACCTTC
TRBJ2-1,.,.,TRBV11-2,CASSQLNTGDNEQFF,TGTGCCAGCAGCCAACTAAATACAGGAGACAATGAGCAGTTCTTC